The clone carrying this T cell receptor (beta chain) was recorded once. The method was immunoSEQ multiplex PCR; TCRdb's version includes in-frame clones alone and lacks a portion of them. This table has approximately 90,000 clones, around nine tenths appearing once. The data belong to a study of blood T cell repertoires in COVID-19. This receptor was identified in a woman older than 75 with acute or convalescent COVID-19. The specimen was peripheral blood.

CDR3 nucleotide sequence: TGTGCCAGCACCATTAGGGGGGGCACCGGGGAGCTGTTTTTT. It translates to CASTIRGGTGELFF. The V and J genes are TRBV2 and TRBJ2-2; D might be TRBD2 (7 bases). The germline CDR1 and CDR2 sequences are SNHLY and FYNNEI. There are 14 residues in the CDR3. The ends were cut back, 7 bases at V and 4 bases at J, with 13 bases in the middle.